This T cell receptor (beta chain) was recorded in a study of cytomegalovirus exposure and HLA in healthy donors. The study's findings and limits: The tendency of first-cohort TCR clusters to co-occur in the roughly 110 validation repertoires was the finding of a later analysis.

A word on this clone: Its antigen is unknown.

The germline V gene has CDR1 ENHRY and CDR2 SYGVKD. Trimming took off 0 bases at V and 8 bases at J, with 10 bases between the two ends. This CDR3 has 13 amino acids. Repertoires were generated with immunoSEQ multiplex PCR, while TCRdb's copy carries only in-frame clones and drops some. Altogether roughly 300,000 clones are present, 80% to 90% being singletons, with the ten largest covering about 0.91%. The origin of this receptor is a woman under 30 in good health and CMV-seronegative. Input material: PBMCs. The rearrangement uses TRBV10-3 and TRBJ1-2; D unresolved. The CDR3 DNA follows: TGTGCCATCAGTGAGTCGGGCGTTGGGGGCTACACCTTC. Its translation: CAISESGVGGYTF.